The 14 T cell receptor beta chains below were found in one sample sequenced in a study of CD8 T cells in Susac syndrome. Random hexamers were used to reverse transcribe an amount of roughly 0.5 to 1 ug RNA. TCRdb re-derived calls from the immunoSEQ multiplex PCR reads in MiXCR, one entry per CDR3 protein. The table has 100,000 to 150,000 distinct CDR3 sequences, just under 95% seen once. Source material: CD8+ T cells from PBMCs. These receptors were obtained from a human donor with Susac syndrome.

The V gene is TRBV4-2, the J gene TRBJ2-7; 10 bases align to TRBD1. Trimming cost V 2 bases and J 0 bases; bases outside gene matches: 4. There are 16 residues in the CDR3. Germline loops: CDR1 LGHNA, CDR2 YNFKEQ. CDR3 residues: CASSQQGTGDSYEQYF. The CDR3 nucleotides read TGTGCCAGCAGCCAACAAGGGACAGGGGACTCCTACGAGCAGTACTTC.

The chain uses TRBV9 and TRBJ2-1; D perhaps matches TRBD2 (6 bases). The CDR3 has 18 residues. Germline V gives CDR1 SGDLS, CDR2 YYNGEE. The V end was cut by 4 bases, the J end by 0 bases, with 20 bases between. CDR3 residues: CASSLPPGGIGSYNEQFF. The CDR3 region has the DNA TGTGCCAGCAGCCTTCCACCTGGGGGGATCGGCTCCTACAATGAGCAGTTCTTC.

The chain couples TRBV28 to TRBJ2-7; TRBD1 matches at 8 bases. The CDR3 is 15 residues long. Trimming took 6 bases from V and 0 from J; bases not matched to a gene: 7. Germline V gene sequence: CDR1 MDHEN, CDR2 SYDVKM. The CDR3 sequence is CASSATGQGSYEQYF. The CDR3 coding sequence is TGTGCCAGCAGCGCTACCGGACAGGGCTCCTACGAGCAGTACTTC.

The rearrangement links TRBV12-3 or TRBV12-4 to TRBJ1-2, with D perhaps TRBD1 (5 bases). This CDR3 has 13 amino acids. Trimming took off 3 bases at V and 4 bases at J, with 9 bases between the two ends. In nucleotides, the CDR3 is TGTGCCAGCAGTTTCCAGGGTAGCTATGGCTACACCTTC. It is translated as CASSFQGSYGYTF.

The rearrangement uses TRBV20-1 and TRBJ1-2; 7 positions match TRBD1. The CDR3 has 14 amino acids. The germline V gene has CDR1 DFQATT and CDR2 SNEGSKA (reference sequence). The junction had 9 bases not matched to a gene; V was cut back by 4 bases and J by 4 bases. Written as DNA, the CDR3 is TGCAGTGCTACCGTAGACAGGGCAGTCTATGGCTACACCTTC. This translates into CSATVDRAVYGYTF.

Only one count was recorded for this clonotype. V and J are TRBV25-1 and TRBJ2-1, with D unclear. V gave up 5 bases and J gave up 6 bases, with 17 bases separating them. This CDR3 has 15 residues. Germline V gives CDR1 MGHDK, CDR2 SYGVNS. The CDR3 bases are TGTGCCAGCAGTCCCCCCCCGCCCCTAGGCAATGAGCAGTTCTTC. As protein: CASSPPPPLGNEQFF. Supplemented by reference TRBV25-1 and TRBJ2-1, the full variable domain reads EADIYQTPRYLVIGTGKKITLECSQTMGHDKMYWYQQDPGMELHLIHYSYGVNSTEKGDLSSESTVSRIRTEHFPLTLESARPSHTSQYLCASSPPPPLGNEQFFGPGTRLTVL.

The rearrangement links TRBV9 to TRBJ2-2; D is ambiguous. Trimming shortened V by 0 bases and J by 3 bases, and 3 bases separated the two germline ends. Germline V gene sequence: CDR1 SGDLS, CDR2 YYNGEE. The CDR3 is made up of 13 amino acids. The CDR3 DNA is TGTGCCAGCAGCGTAGTCGACACCGGGGAGCTGTTTTTT. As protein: CASSVVDTGELFF.

The CDR3 DNA is TGCAGCGTTGAGATAGTGGTGGCGGGGGTATACAATGAGCAGTTCTTC. Its protein product is CSVEIVVAGVYNEQFF. The chain links TRBV29-1 to TRBJ2-1, with 7 nucleotides matching TRBD2. The junction had 12 bases not matched to a gene; V was cut back by 3 bases and J by 4 bases. Germline assignment: CDR1 SQVTM and CDR2 ANQGSEA. The CDR3 runs 16 residues.

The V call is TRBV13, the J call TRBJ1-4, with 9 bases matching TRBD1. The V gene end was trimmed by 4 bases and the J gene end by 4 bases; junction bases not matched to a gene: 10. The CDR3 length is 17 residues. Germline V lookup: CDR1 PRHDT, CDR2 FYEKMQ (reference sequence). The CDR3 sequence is CASSSLEDRGSNEKLFF. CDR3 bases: TGTGCCAGCAGCTCGTTGGAAGACAGGGGGAGTAATGAAAAACTGTTTTTT.

The CDR3 spells CASSLDPSQGAVTGELFF. In DNA, the CDR3 is TGCGCCAGCAGCTTGGATCCCAGCCAGGGGGCGGTCACCGGGGAGCTGTTTTTT. The chain recombines TRBV5-1 with TRBJ2-2; 8 bases fit TRBD1. Germline-derived CDR1 and CDR2 are SGHRS and YFSETQ. The CDR3 loop spans 18 amino acids. The V and J ends lost 0 bases and 4 bases, in that order; junction bases with no gene match: 11.

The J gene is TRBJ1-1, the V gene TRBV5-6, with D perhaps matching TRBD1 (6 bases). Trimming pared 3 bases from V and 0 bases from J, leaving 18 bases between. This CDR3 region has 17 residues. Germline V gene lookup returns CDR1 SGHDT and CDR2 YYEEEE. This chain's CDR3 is CASSSRQAGIMNTEAFF. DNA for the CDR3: TGTGCCAGCAGCTCCAGACAGGCTGGGATCATGAACACTGAAGCTTTCTTT. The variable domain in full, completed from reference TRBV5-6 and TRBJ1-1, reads DAGVTQSPTHLIKTRGQQVTLRCSPKSGHDTVSWYQQALGQGPQFIFQYYEEEERQRGNFPDRFSGHQFPNYSSELNVNALLLGDSALYLCASSSRQAGIMNTEAFFGQGTRLTVV.

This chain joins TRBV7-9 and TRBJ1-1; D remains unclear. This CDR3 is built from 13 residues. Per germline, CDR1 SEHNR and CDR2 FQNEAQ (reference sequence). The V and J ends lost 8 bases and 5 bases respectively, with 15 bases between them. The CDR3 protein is CASAGGLATEAFF. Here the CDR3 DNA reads TGTGCCAGCGCTGGAGGGTTGGCGACTGAAGCTTTCTTT.

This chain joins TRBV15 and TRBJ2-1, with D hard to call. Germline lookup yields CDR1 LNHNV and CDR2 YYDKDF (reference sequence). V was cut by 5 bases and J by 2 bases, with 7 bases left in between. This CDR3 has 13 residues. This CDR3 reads CATSGNTYNEQFF. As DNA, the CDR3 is TGTGCCACCAGCGGTAACACCTACAATGAGCAGTTCTTC.

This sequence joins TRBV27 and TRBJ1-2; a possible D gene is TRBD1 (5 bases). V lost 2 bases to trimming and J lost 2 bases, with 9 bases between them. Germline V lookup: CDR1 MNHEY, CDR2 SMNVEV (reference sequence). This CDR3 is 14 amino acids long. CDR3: CASSLRGPNYGYTF. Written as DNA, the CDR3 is TGTGCCAGCAGTTTAAGGGGACCGAACTATGGCTACACCTTC.